This TCR beta chain was captured in a study of beta chain features in type 1 diabetes (dated by TCRdb to the late 2010s). General notes on the study: Mean age, gender distribution, total cell number and subset yield were not different between patients and healthy donors. A total of 90 million to 120 million sorted cells were examined across all samples, and a strong correlation was observed between cell number per subset and RNA yield. In the study, recently diagnosed type 1 diabetes patients and matched healthy donors were compared on the TCRB repertoires of their sorted circulating CD4+ T cell subsets. Naive and central memory subsets were obtained from all 30 or so donors, but regulatory and stem cell-like memory subsets were isolated from only 8 patients and roughly eight healthy donors.

The CDR1 and CDR2 encoded by the germline V gene are SGHRS and YFSETQ. A distance of 8 bases separates the germline ends of V and J, which lose 2 bases and 3 bases respectively. Spanning cysteine to phenylalanine, the CDR3 consists of 13 amino acids. Kept here is only the CDR3 DNA, which spans 39 bases and is read in frame from base 1. Each donor gave one peripheral blood draw, averaging approximately 120 mL, which was collected into heparinised tubes. A BD FACSAria II and a panel including CD45RO, CCR7, CD25, CD127, CD95 and CD27 were used to sort naive, central memory, regulatory and stem cell-like memory CD4+ T cells. Every sorted population had a purity above 95%. PBMCs were isolated immediately by Lymphoprep density gradient centrifugation and stained directly without culture. So that batch effects would be minimized, each experiment stained and sorted samples in pairs, pairing one healthy donor with one patient.

The entire amount of isolated RNA was reverse transcribed using the High Capacity cDNA Reverse Transcription Kit, so the sequenced TCRB transcripts were expressed ones. Deep immunoSEQ sequencing was performed on naive, central memory and regulatory T cell samples, with an average of roughly 3.6 million total reads per sample. Sorted cells were lysed in RLT buffer, and RNA was extracted using DNase-treated RNeasy Micro or Mini kits according to cell number. Each cell subset was processed separately to prevent cross-contamination, with patient and healthy donor samples processed together. Using the immunoSEQ multiplex PCR, TCRB sequences were amplified from cDNA into 87-bp fragments spanning the CDR3 region. The amplicons were sequenced using the Illumina HiSeq platform. In the paper's pipeline: PCR bias was corrected computationally using synthetic template baselines, and reads within Hamming distance 2 were collapsed, with unmergeable singletons discarded. By aligning reads against IMGT, V, D and J genes, CDR3 length, and insertions or deletions at six rearrangement sites were assigned. Within each subset, clonotype counts were normalized to sorted cell number, after which true diversity and Gini coefficients were computed with the tcR R package. Repertoire sharing was quantified using the overlap coefficient calculated on TCRB nucleotide sequences. Out-of-frame TCRB sequences from naive cells were analyzed as a proxy for the pre-selection repertoire. Not all clones reach the TCRdb copy of this immuneACCESS table, which keeps in-frame sequences only. Checked studies attribute under half of the gap to unresolved V genes and leave the rest unexplained. For V, J and clone size, that table is used; D and trimming come from the DNA. For this sample the table gives around 360,000 clones, of which around 13% were detected only once. The ten most abundant clones make up 0.0095% to 0.011% of the sample.

Points the paper makes about the study in general: Shorter templates might have been favored by PCR, but patient and control samples were amplified and corrected together, so both groups would have been affected equally by any skew. The naive, central memory and regulatory TCRB repertoires appeared to resemble one another more closely among patients than among healthy donors. At VDJ recombination sites, type 1 diabetes patients had fewer insertions and more deleted nucleotides, which implies abnormalities in thymic rearrangement. Because small numbers of individuals were included in the HLA sub-analyses, any influence of HLA type on TCRB rearrangement was left unresolved. Type 1 diabetes patients showed a moderate but significant shortening of TCRB CDR3 length in all four CD4+ subsets. Sequencing cDNA rather than genomic DNA could over-represent highly expressing activated cells, although activation and CD3 levels did not differ between groups.

This clone was detected only a few times. The antigen this receptor binds is unknown. No much larger clonotype is one base removed from it; base qualities were not supplied. This clonotype was sampled from a woman aged 18-29 years with type 1 diabetes. The source material was naive CD4+ T cells from blood. The cell subset or site label corresponds to: true naive CD4+ T cells. Recombination connected TRBV5-1 to TRBJ2-5; TRBD1 is perhaps the D gene, given 6 matching bases. The nucleotide sequence is given as TGCGCCAGCAGCTTAGGGACAAAAGAGACCCAGTACTTC. This yields the protein CASSLGTKETQYF.